Following are 11 T cell receptor beta chains from one sample sequenced in a study of vaccination and CD4 T cells after COVID-19. Their target antigens are unknown. Time point reported: late sampling 161 to 241 days after vaccination in three convalescent patients. Regarding treatment: approximately nine-day PBMC culture with coronavirus spike peptide pools or control peptides (ViraFEST assay). Sequenced with the Oncomine TCR Beta short-read assay was DNA taken from cultured CD4+ T cells. TCRdb independently ran MiXCR on the PCR reads; one entry per CDR3 protein. Among more than 20,000 distinct CDR3 sequences, around 42% were seen once, and the ten largest hold 4.1%. The sample consisted of CD4+ T cells from blood, cultured in vitro, taken about 7 months after SARS-CoV-2 vaccination. These receptors came from a human donor who had recovered from COVID-19.

The chain joins TRBV27 to TRBJ1-3; D is perhaps TRBD1 (6 bases). The germline V gene encodes CDR1 MNHEY and CDR2 SMNVEV (reference sequence). This CDR3 has 14 amino acids. Trimming removed 6 bases from V and 14 bases from J, with 23 bases in between. CDR3 DNA: TGTGCCAGCAGCCCCCGAGGGGGTACGAGGCCGGTATATTTT. Translated: CASSPRGGTRPVYF.

The V call is TRBV24-1, the J call TRBJ1-5; D is possibly TRBD1 (6 bases). From germline, CDR1 is KGHDR and CDR2 SFDVKD. The CDR3 is 14 amino acids. V lost 7 bases to trimming and J lost 1 base, with 10 bases between them. This chain's CDR3 is CATSDRWSNQPQHF. Here the CDR3 DNA reads TGTGCCACCAGCGACAGGTGGAGCAATCAGCCCCAGCATTTT.

The chain links TRBV20-1 to TRBJ2-1; TRBD2 matches at 9 bases. The germline gives CDR1 DFQATT, CDR2 SNEGSKA (reference sequence). V was clipped by 3 bases and J by 3 bases; unmatched bases: 3. The CDR3 runs to 14 residues. In DNA form, the CDR3 reads TGCAGTGCTAGCGCTAGCGGGATCTACAATGAGCAGTTCTTC. As protein: CSASASGIYNEQFF.

As DNA, the CDR3 is TGCAGCGTTTTAGGGGGGTTATCTAGCGGGAATAACAATGAGCAGTTCTTC. Protein product: CSVLGGLSSGNNNEQFF. V is TRBV29-1 and J is TRBJ2-1, with 9 bases identical to TRBD2. CDR3 length: 17 residues. Per germline, CDR1 SQVTM and CDR2 ANQGSEA. Losses at the gene ends were 5 bases for V and 5 bases for J; bases not matched to a gene: 16.

In this sample, this clonotype turned up a few times. This chain connects TRBV2 to TRBJ2-7, with D possibly TRBD1 on 6 matching bases. This CDR3 is built from 14 residues. V dropped 4 bases and J dropped 0 bases, with 10 bases sitting between them. Germline assignment: CDR1 SNHLY and CDR2 FYNNEI. The CDR3 nucleotides read TGTGCCAGCAGTGGGCAGGGGCACTCCTACGAGCAGTACTTC. Protein: CASSGQGHSYEQYF.

The J gene is TRBJ2-7, the V gene TRBV6-2 or TRBV6-3, with a tentative D call TRBD2 (6 bases). The germline V gene has CDR1 MNHEY and CDR2 SVGEGT. Trimming cost V 2 bases and J 0 bases, with 8 bases left between them. CDR3 length: 14 residues. CDR3 sequence: CASSYGTDSYEQYF. The CDR3 DNA sequence: TGTGCCAGCAGTTACGGGACTGACTCCTACGAGCAGTACTTC.

The chain joins TRBV5-1 to TRBJ1-2; unclear D gene. Germline values: CDR1 SGHRS, CDR2 YFSETQ. The V end lost 0 bases, the J end lost 2 bases, and 8 bases lay between the germline ends. The CDR3 consists of 14 residues. Here the CDR3 reads CASSLGGPNYGYTF. CDR3 DNA sequence: TGCGCCAGCAGCTTGGGAGGACCGAACTATGGCTACACCTTC.

This rearrangement joins TRBV7-2 to TRBJ2-7; 7 positions agree with TRBD2. Trimming took 2 bases from V and 0 from J; bases not matched to a gene: 4. The V gene's germline CDR1 is SGHTA and CDR2 FQGNSA. The CDR3 covers 15 residues. The CDR3 loop is CASSLSSGSSYEQYF. Here the CDR3 DNA reads TGTGCCAGCAGCTTATCTAGCGGTAGCTCCTACGAGCAGTACTTC.

The chain links TRBV5-4 to TRBJ2-5; 8 bases are a match to TRBD2. V lost 4 bases, J lost 4 bases, and 9 bases stayed unmatched. Germline loops: CDR1 SGHNT, CDR2 YYREEE (reference sequence). The CDR3 extends over 15 amino acids. The CDR3 region has the DNA TGTGCCAGCAGCCCTACGGGGGGGGCTCTAGAGACCCAGTACTTC. Its protein is CASSPTGGALETQYF. Full variable domain (outside the CDR3, taken from reference TRBV5-4 and TRBJ2-5): ETGVTQSPTHLIKTRGQQVTLRCSSQSGHNTVSWYQQALGQGPQFIFQYYREEENGRGNFPPRFSGLQFPNYSSELNVNALELDDSALYLCASSPTGGALETQYFGPGTRLLVL.

The chain employs TRBV28 and TRBJ2-7; 10 bases are shared with TRBD2. The CDR3 extends over 17 amino acids. The junction had 14 bases not matched to a gene; V was cut back by 9 bases and J by 0 bases. CDR1 and CDR2 from the germline V gene are MDHEN and SYDVKM. DNA of the CDR3: TGTGCCAGTTCCCCAGGGCTAGCGGGAGCCTTCTCCTACGAGCAGTACTTC. Translating gives CASSPGLAGAFSYEQYF.

A note on this clonotype: Mismatch with germline at one junction end may stem from a read error. The chain carries TRBV6-1 and TRBJ1-5; 11 bases agree with TRBD1. CDR3 length equals 14 residues. CDR1 and CDR2 (germline): MNHNS, SASEGT. The CDR3 bases are TGTACCAGCAGCAAAGGGACAGGGGGTCAGCCCCAGCATTTT. This sequence encodes CTSSKGTGGQPQHF.